Listed below are T cell receptor beta chains from one sample, sequenced in a study of spatial heterogeneity in lung cancer. One entry per CDR3 protein, called by TCRdb with MiXCR from the 5' RACE reads. Among tens of thousands of distinct CDR3 sequences listed, about 7.2% were seen once. The source material was PBMCs, sampled at surgery. The receptor source for this set is a female donor with early-stage non-small cell lung cancer. Each CDR3 is given with its conserved first and last residue. A D gene is named only where the DNA matches it firmly. Rows may omit the clone size; those that give it use once, few, many or a size class.

TRBD2	few	TRBV20-1	TRBJ2-7	13	TGCAGTGCCTTCCGACTAGCTATCTACGAGCAGTACTTC	CSAFRLAIYEQYF
-	many	TRBV9	TRBJ1-5	17	TGTGCCAGCAGCGTAGCTACGGGGGCAGGGAGCGATCAGCCCCAGCATTTT	CASSVATGAGSDQPQHF
TRBD1	many	TRBV5-1	TRBJ2-5	17	TGCGCCAGCAGCTTGGCGGGCAGGGGGCTCCCCCAAGAGACCCAGTACTTC	CASSLAGRGLPQETQYF
-	few	TRBV20-1	TRBJ2-1	11	TGCAGTGCCGACCAATACAATGAGCAGTTCTTC	CSADQYNEQFF
-	many	TRBV18	TRBJ2-3	11	TGTGCCAGCTCAGATCGGGATACGCAGTATTTT	CASSDRDTQYF
TRBD1	many	TRBV10-3	TRBJ1-5	13	TGTGCCATCAGCGTGGACAGGGACCAGCCCCAGCATTTT	CAISVDRDQPQHF
-	few	TRBV5-1	TRBJ2-1	13	TGCGCCAGCAGCTACCTAGCGAACAATGAGCAGTTCTTC	CASSYLANNEQFF
TRBD2	many	TRBV29-1	TRBJ2-1	14	TGCAGCGGTGTTAGCGGGAGCTCCTACAATGAGCAGTTCTTC	CSGVSGSSYNEQFF
TRBD1	few	TRBV7-2	TRBJ2-1	20	TGTGCCAGCGGACCCCTAGGGACAGGGGGGCCCCGGAGCTCCTACAATGAGCAGTTCTTC	CASGPLGTGGPRSSYNEQFF
TRBD2	many	TRBV5-1	TRBJ2-7	16	TGCGCCAGCAGCTTTGGACTAGCGGGAGGCCCCTCTGGGCTGTACTTC	CASSFGLAGGPSGLYF
-	few	TRBV3-1	TRBJ2-1	13	TGTGCCAGCAGCCAAGATCAGGGACTCGAGCAGTTCTTC	CASSQDQGLEQFF
-	many	TRBV2	TRBJ2-3	14	TGTGCCAGCAGTAGTTTAAGCCCTACAGATACGCAGTATTTT	CASSSLSPTDTQYF
TRBD1	many	TRBV7-2	TRBJ1-2	16	TGTGCCAGCAGCTCTACAGGGGGCGCACTCAACTATGGCTACACCTTC	CASSSTGGALNYGYTF
TRBD2	many	TRBV11-2	TRBJ2-7	14	TGTGCCAGCCAAACCGGGACTAGGGGAAACGAGCAGTACTTC	CASQTGTRGNEQYF
-	-	TRBV20-1	TRBJ2-5	13	TGCAGTGCTAGAGGCGGGGCGGGGGAGACCCAGTACTTC	CSARGGAGETQYF
TRBD1	medium-sized	TRBV20-1	TRBJ2-2	17	TGCAGTGCTAGAGACATCCCCGGGACAGCGAACACCGGGGAGCTGTTTTTT	CSARDIPGTANTGELFF
-	many	TRBV10-2	TRBJ2-3	16	TGCGCCAGCAGTGAGTCGGGGGCTAGCGGAAGAGATACGCAGTATTTT	CASSESGASGRDTQYF
-	-	TRBV7-2	TRBJ1-2	13	TGTGCCAGCAACTCTAGAGGAGGGTATGGCTACACCTTC	CASNSRGGYGYTF
-	few	TRBV12-3/TRBV12-4	TRBJ1-1	13	TGTGCCAGCAGTTTATTGGAGAACACTGAAGCTTTCTTT	CASSLLENTEAFF
-	many	TRBV7-2	TRBJ1-4	14	TGTGCCAGCAGCGCGGCAGGGTGGAGTGAAAAACTGTTTTTT	CASSAAGWSEKLFF
-	many	TRBV7-7	TRBJ2-2	12	TGTGCTAGCAGCCAGGGTGCCGGGGAGCTGTTTTTT	CASSQGAGELFF
-	few	TRBV20-1	TRBJ2-7	12	TGCAGTGCTAGAGAGAAGGTCTACGAGCAGTACTTC	CSAREKVYEQYF
-	many	TRBV20-1	TRBJ2-3	12	TGCAGTGCTAGGCCCTGGGATGATACGCAGTATTTT	CSARPWDDTQYF
-	many	TRBV30	TRBJ2-2	13	TGTGCCTGGAGTTGGGGGATCGGCGGGGAGCTGTTTTTT	CAWSWGIGGELFF
-	many	TRBV7-3	TRBJ1-3	13	TGTGCCAGCAGCTCCCCCAGGGGAAACACCATATATTTT	CASSSPRGNTIYF
-	many	TRBV6-2/TRBV6-3	TRBJ2-1	13	TGTGCCAGCAGTTGGGACCACTACAATGAGCAGTTCTTC	CASSWDHYNEQFF
-	-	TRBV5-1	TRBJ2-2	12	TGCGCCAGCAGCCCACGGTTCGGGGAGCTGTTTTTT	CASSPRFGELFF
-	many	TRBV7-2	TRBJ2-6	16	TGTGCCAGCAGCTTATTCGGACCATACGAGGCCAACGTCCTGACTTTC	CASSLFGPYEANVLTF
-	many	TRBV12-3/TRBV12-4	TRBJ1-5	12	TGTGCCAGCAGCCCGGATCATCAGCCCCAGCATTTT	CASSPDHQPQHF
-	few	TRBV7-2	TRBJ2-3	15	TGTGCCAGCAGCTTTGGGGCCGCGGGCACAGATACGCAGTATTTT	CASSFGAAGTDTQYF
TRBD2	many	TRBV24-1	TRBJ2-1	20	TGTGCCACCAGTGATACTACCGGGACTAGCGGGGGTCTTAGTCACAATGAGCAGTTCTTC	CATSDTTGTSGGLSHNEQFF
TRBD1	many	TRBV11-2	TRBJ2-7	14	TGTGCCAGCAGCTCAGGGACAGTTAAAAGTGAGCAGTACTTC	CASSSGTVKSEQYF
-	many	TRBV12-5	TRBJ1-5	15	TGTGCTAGTGGTGCTACCCGGGACGGTAATCAGCCCCAGCATTTT	CASGATRDGNQPQHF
TRBD1	many	TRBV27	TRBJ1-5	19	TGTGCCAGCAGTTGGGGCATGGGACAGGGGAATGAGGGCAATCAGCCCCAGCATTTT	CASSWGMGQGNEGNQPQHF
-	few	TRBV18	TRBJ1-1	15	TGTGCCAGCTCACCACCTGGGCGGGAGAACACTGAAGCTTTCTTT	CASSPPGRENTEAFF
TRBD1	-	TRBV20-1	TRBJ1-6	17	TGCAGTGCTAGTAGAGGAAGGACAGGGGGCTTTAATTCACCCCTCCACTTT	CSASRGRTGGFNSPLHF
-	many	TRBV12-3/TRBV12-4	TRBJ2-3	14	TGTGCCAGCAGTTTAGGCTATAGCACAGATACGCAGTATTTT	CASSLGYSTDTQYF
-	many	TRBV5-1	TRBJ2-5	14	TGCGCCAGCAGCGCACAGGGTCGGGAAGAGACCCAGTACTTC	CASSAQGREETQYF
-	few	TRBV11-3	TRBJ2-3	14	TGTGCCAGCAGCACAGAGACTGAGACAGATACGCAGTATTTT	CASSTETETDTQYF
-	-	TRBV10-2	TRBJ2-3	10	TGCGCCAGCCTCCGAGATACGCAGTATTTT	CASLRDTQYF
TRBD2	few	TRBV7-2	TRBJ2-7	12	TGTGCCAGCAGCTCGACGGGGGGCGAGCAGTACTTC	CASSSTGGEQYF
TRBD2	few	TRBV20-1	TRBJ2-1	17	TGCAGTGCTAGCCCCTGGGGCACTAGCGGGGGGAGAAGGGAGCAGTTCTTC	CSASPWGTSGGRREQFF
TRBD1	few	TRBV5-6	TRBJ1-1	17	TGTGCCAGCAGCTTGGGCGGGACAGGGGCTTTTAACACTGAAGCTTTCTTT	CASSLGGTGAFNTEAFF
TRBD2	-	TRBV11-3	TRBJ2-1	16	TGTGCCAGCGGACGCGGCGTAGCGGGCGGATACAATGAGCAGTTCTTC	CASGRGVAGGYNEQFF
TRBD1	-	TRBV5-1	TRBJ2-7	14	TGCGCCAGCAGCCCGACAGGGGACTCCTACGAGCAGTACTTC	CASSPTGDSYEQYF
-	few	TRBV27	TRBJ2-3	15	TGTGCCAGCAGTTTAGGGGGGAGTCCCACAGATACGCAGTATTTT	CASSLGGSPTDTQYF
TRBD2	few	TRBV7-8	TRBJ2-3	19	TGTGCCAGCAGCTTAGGAGGGCTAGCGGGGTGGGGGAGCACAGATACGCAGTATTTT	CASSLGGLAGWGSTDTQYF
-	few	TRBV11-2	TRBJ1-2	13	TGTGCCAGCAGCCTCCTGTATGGGACTGGCTACACCTTC	CASSLLYGTGYTF
-	many	TRBV5-1	TRBJ2-7	12	TGCGCCAGCCCCGACCAGGGCTACGAGCAGTACTTC	CASPDQGYEQYF
-	many	TRBV28	TRBJ1-3	13	TGTGCCAGCATGGGTGGCAGAGGAAACACCATATATTTT	CASMGGRGNTIYF